Here is one T cell receptor (beta chain) with its context. Source study methods: Estimation of nucleated cell counts relied on the amplification of reference gene primers. The table came from immunoSEQ multiplex PCR; TCRdb's copy has only in-frame clones and leaves some out. Clonal size and the V and J genes are those of that table, whereas D and trimming came from the DNA. Of a few hundred thousand clones detected, about nine tenths appear once; the ten largest clones hold about 2.3%. Germline lookup yields CDR1 KGHDR and CDR2 SFDVKD. The V and J ends lost 3 bases and 7 bases, in that order; junction bases with no gene match: 10. CDR3 length: 15 amino acids. This entry comes from a study of blood T cell repertoires in COVID-19. About the study: There were acute and convalescent COVID-19 samples, and they came from the United States, Italy and Spain. The analysed material was cDNA or gDNA that came from T cells, B-cell-depleted T cells, or PBMCs.

The source is a man aged 18 to 30 with active or convalescent COVID-19. Sequences were obtained from peripheral blood. The chain carries TRBV24-1 and TRBJ1-2; TRBD1 agrees at 7 bases. The CDR3 nucleotides are TGTGCCACCAGTGATGAGACAGGGTCGATGCGTGGCTACACCTTC. Translation: CATSDETGSMRGYTF.